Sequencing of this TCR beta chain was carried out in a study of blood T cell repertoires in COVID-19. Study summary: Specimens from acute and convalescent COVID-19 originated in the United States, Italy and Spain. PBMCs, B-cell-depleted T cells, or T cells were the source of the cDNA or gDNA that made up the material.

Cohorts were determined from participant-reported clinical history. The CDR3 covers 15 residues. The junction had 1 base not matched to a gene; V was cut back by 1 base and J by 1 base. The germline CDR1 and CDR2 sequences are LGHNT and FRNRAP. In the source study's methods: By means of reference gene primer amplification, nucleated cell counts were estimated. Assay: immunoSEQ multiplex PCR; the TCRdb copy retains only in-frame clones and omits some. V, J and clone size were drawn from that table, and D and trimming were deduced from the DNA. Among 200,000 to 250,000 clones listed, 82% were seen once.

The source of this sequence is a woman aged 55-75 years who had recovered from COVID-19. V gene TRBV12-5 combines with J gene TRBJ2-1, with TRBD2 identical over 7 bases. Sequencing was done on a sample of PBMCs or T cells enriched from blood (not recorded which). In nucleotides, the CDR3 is TGTGCTAGTGGTTTGGCTAGCGGATCCTACAATGAGCAGTTCTTC. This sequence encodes CASGLASGSYNEQFF.